The T cell receptor (beta chain) described here comes from a study of shared clonotypes between healthy human individuals. Study-wide context: Per donor, three plates held CD4 naive cells, three held CD4 memory, two held CD8 naive and one held CD8 memory.

Overall study results and limits: Only blood was sampled; tissue repertoires likely differ.

On this clone: What it recognizes is unknown.

Deep-level assay runs were performed. Authors' methods: Junction-only sequences without quality scores came from ImmunoSEQ, so filtering differed. Here immunoSEQ multiplex PCR was the method, and the copy in TCRdb shows in-frame clones only, minus some. V and J calls and clone size come straight from that table; D and trimming were deduced from the DNA. In the table there are roughly 2.5 million clones, 85% to 95% of which are singletons. In germline, CDR1 is MNHNS, CDR2 SASEGT. The CDR3 covers 13 residues. V dropped 3 bases and J dropped 11; count of bases not matched to a gene: 8. This chain connects TRBV6-1 to TRBJ2-5; TRBD1 aligns across 8 bases. The receptor was isolated from a young man in good health. Sample: naive CD4+ T cells sorted from blood. Subset here: CD45RA+ positively selected. The CDR3 loop is CASSETPTGVQYF. The CDR3 DNA reads TGTGCCAGCAGTGAGACACCGACAGGGGTACAGTACTTC.